The rows below give T cell receptor beta chains drawn from one sample of a study of CD8+CD57+ T cells in acquired aplastic anemia. TCRdb re-called the reads with MiXCR, one entry per CDR3 protein. In the table there are roughly 260,000 distinct CDR3 sequences, 40% to 50% of which are singletons. Specimen: sorted CD4+, CD8+, or CD8+CD57+ T cells (not recorded which) from PBMCs. The receptors were sampled from a human donor with aplastic anemia. Both conserved end residues are part of each CDR3. The D gene is left open where the match is weak. For some rows the clone size is stated as once, few or many, or as a class when expanded; others skip it.

cdr3_nt cdr3_aa clone_size d_call j_call cdr3_length v_call
TGTGCCAGCAGCTTAGCGCATTGGGAAATTCAGTACTTC CASSLAHWEIQYF . . TRBJ2-4 13 TRBV7-9
TGCAGCGTTGAGAACAGTCGGGAGACCCAGTACTTC CSVENSRETQYF many . TRBJ2-5 12 TRBV29-1
TGTGCCAGCAGCTCTAATTCGGATAGCGGGAGGCTCCCCTACGAGCAGTACTTC CASSSNSDSGRLPYEQYF many TRBD2 TRBJ2-7 18 TRBV9
TGTGCCAGCAGCCAAGATGGGACAGGGGGACCCTACGAGCAGTACTTC CASSQDGTGGPYEQYF . TRBD1 TRBJ2-7 16 TRBV7-6
TGTGCCAGCAGCCCCCATCACAGGGGGGATAACTATGGCTACACCTTC CASSPHHRGDNYGYTF many TRBD1 TRBJ1-2 16 TRBV7-3
TGTGCCAGCAGAAATCGGGTGTTCTCTGGAAACACCATATATTTT CASRNRVFSGNTIYF . . TRBJ1-3 15 TRBV28
TGTGCCAGCAGCGTCCCGGGACAGGGGACCACTGAAGCTTTCTTT CASSVPGQGTTEAFF . TRBD1 TRBJ1-1 15 TRBV6-1
TGTGCCAGCAGTGAAGGACGAGATTTTGACGAGCAGTACTTC CASSEGRDFDEQYF . . TRBJ2-7 14 TRBV2
TGCAGTGCTAGACCGACTAGCTTCTCCTACGAGCAGTACTTC CSARPTSFSYEQYF . TRBD2 TRBJ2-7 14 TRBV20-1
TGCGCCAGCAGCCAGATGGCGGAAAAACTGTTTTTT CASSQMAEKLFF many . TRBJ1-4 12 TRBV4-1
TGTGCCAGCAGTGAACCCGGGACAGGGCTAGCTAACTATGGCTACACCTTC CASSEPGTGLANYGYTF few TRBD1 TRBJ1-2 17 TRBV25-1
TGCAGTGCTCCGGACAGGTCCGGGGAGACCCAGTACTTC CSAPDRSGETQYF . TRBD1 TRBJ2-5 13 TRBV20-1
TGCAGTGCCACCCGACAGGGCGATCAGCCCCAGCATTTT CSATRQGDQPQHF many TRBD1 TRBJ1-5 13 TRBV20-1
TGTGCCAGTAGTGGTTGGGACACGTACGAGCAGTACTTC CASSGWDTYEQYF . . TRBJ2-7 13 TRBV19
TGTGCCACCAGCAGTTTGGCGGGACAGGGGGCGTACGAGCAGTACTTC CATSSLAGQGAYEQYF . TRBD1 TRBJ2-7 16 TRBV15
TGCAGTGCTGAGCAGGGTGTTGGGACAGATACGCAGTATTTT CSAEQGVGTDTQYF . . TRBJ2-3 14 TRBV20-1
TGTGCCAGCAGCCTCCTAATTGGGGGACAGCAAGAGACCCAGTACTTC CASSLLIGGQQETQYF . TRBD1 TRBJ2-5 16 TRBV5-6
TGCAGTGCTCGTTTTCCGGGACAGGCTCTTATTAGCTACACCTTC CSARFPGQALISYTF many TRBD1 TRBJ1-2 15 TRBV20-1
TGCGCCAGCAGCCAAGATACAGGGGACTACGAGCAGTACTTC CASSQDTGDYEQYF many TRBD1 TRBJ2-7 14 TRBV4-1
TGCAGCGTTGATGACAGGAAAGTCAATGGCTACACCTTC CSVDDRKVNGYTF many . TRBJ1-2 13 TRBV29-1
TGTGCCAGCAGCTTGGGAGACAGGGGGCTTACTGAAGCTTTCTTT CASSLGDRGLTEAFF . TRBD1 TRBJ1-1 15 TRBV7-9
TGCGCCAGCAGCCAAGGCCGGGTGATGAACACTGAAGCTTTCTTT CASSQGRVMNTEAFF many . TRBJ1-1 15 TRBV4-3
TGTGCCAGCAGTGAGAGGCAGGGGATCTCTGCCAAAAACATTCAGTACTTC CASSERQGISAKNIQYF many . TRBJ2-4 17 TRBV2
TGTGCCAGCAGCTCTAGCTCCGGGGAGCTGTTTTTT CASSSSSGELFF . . TRBJ2-2 12 TRBV27
TGTGCCAGCAGTTACGCCACAGGGGAGCAGTTCTTC CASSYATGEQFF . . TRBJ2-1 12 TRBV6-5
TGTGCCAGCAGCTTAGACCCTGGACAGCCTGAAGCTTTCTTT CASSLDPGQPEAFF once . TRBJ1-1 14 TRBV7-9
TGTGCCAGCAGCCGACGGACAGGATCTTATCAGCCCCAGCATTTT CASSRRTGSYQPQHF . TRBD1 TRBJ1-5 15 TRBV7-6
TGTGCCAGCAGCTTAAAAACCAGCAGGGGCGGCACCGGGGAGCTGTTTTTT CASSLKTSRGGTGELFF . . TRBJ2-2 17 TRBV5-8
TGTGTCGGCAGACAAGACAGCAGCTCCTACAATGAGCAGTTCTTC CVGRQDSSSYNEQFF . . TRBJ2-1 15 TRBV2
TGTGCCAGCAGCGAAATGGGCAGTCAGAACACTGAAGCTTTCTTT CASSEMGSQNTEAFF . . TRBJ1-1 15 TRBV7-9
TGTGCCAGCAGTTTTCATATAGCGGGAGTTTCCGGGGAGCTGTTTTTT CASSFHIAGVSGELFF . TRBD2 TRBJ2-2 16 TRBV7-3
TGTGCCAGCAGCCAAGACGGGCCCATTAGCTCCTATAATTCACCCCTCCACTTT CASSQDGPISSYNSPLHF . . TRBJ1-6 18 TRBV7-7